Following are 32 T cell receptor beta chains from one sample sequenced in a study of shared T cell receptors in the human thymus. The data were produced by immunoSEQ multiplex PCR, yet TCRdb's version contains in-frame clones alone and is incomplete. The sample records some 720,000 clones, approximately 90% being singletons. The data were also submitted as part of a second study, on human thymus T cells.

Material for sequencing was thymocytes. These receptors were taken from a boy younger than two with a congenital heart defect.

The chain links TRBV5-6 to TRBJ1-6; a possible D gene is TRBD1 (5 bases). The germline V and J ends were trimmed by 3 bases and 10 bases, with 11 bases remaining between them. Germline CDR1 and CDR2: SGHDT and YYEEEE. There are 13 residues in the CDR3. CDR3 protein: CASSSDQGSPLHF. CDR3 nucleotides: TGTGCCAGCAGCTCTGACCAGGGATCACCCCTCCACTTT.

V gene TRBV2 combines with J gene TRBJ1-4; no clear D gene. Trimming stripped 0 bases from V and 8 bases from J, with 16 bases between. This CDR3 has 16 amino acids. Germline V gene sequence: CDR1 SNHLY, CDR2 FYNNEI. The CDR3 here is CASSEAEAGFEEKLFF. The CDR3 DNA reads TGTGCCAGCAGTGAAGCGGAAGCGGGATTCGAGGAAAAACTGTTTTTT.

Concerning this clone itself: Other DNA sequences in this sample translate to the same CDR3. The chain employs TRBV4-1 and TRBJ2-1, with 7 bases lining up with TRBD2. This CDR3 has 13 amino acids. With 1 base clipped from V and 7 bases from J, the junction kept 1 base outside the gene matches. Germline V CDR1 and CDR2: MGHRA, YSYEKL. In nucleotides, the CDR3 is TGCGCCAGCAGCCAAGGGACTAGTAATGAGCAGTTCTTC. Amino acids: CASSQGTSNEQFF.

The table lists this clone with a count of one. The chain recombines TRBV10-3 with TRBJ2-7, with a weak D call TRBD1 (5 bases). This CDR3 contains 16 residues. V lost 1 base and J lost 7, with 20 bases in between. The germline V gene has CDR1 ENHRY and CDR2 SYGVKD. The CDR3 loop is CAISELGAGPSEEQYF. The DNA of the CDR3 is TGTGCCATCAGTGAGTTAGGGGCTGGACCCTCGGAGGAGCAGTACTTC.

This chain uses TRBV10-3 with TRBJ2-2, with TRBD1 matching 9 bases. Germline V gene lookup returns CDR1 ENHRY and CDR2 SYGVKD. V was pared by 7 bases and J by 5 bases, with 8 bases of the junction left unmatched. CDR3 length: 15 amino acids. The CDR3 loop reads CAITEGTGRTGELFF. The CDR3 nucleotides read TGTGCCATCACCGAGGGGACAGGGAGGACCGGGGAGCTGTTTTTT.

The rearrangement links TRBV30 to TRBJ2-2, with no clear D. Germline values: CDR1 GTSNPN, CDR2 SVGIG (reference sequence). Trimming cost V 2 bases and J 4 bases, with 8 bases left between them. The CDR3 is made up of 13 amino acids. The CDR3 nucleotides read TGTGCCTGGAGTATATCCGGCACCGGGGAGCTGTTTTTT. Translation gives CAWSISGTGELFF.

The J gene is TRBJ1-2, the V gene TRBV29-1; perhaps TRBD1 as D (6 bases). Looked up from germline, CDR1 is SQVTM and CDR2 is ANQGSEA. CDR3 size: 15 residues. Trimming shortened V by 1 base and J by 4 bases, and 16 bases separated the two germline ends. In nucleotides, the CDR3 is TGCAGCGTTGAAGGTAGGGCAGGGGCTACCTATGGCTACACCTTC. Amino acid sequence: CSVEGRAGATYGYTF.

The CDR3 DNA is TGTGCCAGCAGCATTGGGGGGGCCGGCTCCTACAATGAGCAGTTCTTC. Translating gives CASSIGGAGSYNEQFF. The chain joins TRBV28 to TRBJ2-1, with a tentative D call TRBD2 (7 bases). The CDR3 consists of 16 residues. V was cut by 6 bases and J by 0 bases, with 15 bases left in between. CDR1 and CDR2 from the germline V gene are MDHEN and SYDVKM.

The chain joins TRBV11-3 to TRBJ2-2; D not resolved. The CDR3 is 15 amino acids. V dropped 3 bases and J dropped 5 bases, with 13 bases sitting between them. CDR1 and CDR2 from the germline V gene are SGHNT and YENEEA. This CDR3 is CASSLYTLGTGELFF. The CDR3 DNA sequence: TGTGCCAGCAGCTTGTATACCCTCGGTACCGGGGAGCTGTTTTTT.

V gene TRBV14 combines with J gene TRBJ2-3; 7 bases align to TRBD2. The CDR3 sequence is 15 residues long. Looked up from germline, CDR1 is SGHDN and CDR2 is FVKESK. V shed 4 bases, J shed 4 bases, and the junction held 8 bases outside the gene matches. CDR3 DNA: TGTGCCAGCAGCCCGCCGGGAGGATCACCAGATACGCAGTATTTT. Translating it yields CASSPPGGSPDTQYF. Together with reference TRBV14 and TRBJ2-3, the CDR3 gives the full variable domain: EAGVTQFPSHSVIEKGQTVTLRCDPISGHDNLYWYRRVMGKEIKFLLHFVKESKQDESGMPNNRFLAERTGGTYSTLKVQPAELEDSGVYFCASSPPGGSPDTQYFGPGTRLTVL.

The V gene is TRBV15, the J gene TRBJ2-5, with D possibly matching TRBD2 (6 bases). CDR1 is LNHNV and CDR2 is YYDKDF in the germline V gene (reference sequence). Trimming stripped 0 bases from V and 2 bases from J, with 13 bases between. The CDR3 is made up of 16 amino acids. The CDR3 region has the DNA TGTGCCACCAGCAGAGATGGAGGGCCCCCTCAAGAGACCCAGTACTTC. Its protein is CATSRDGGPPQETQYF. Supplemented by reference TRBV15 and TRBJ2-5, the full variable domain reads DAMVIQNPRYQVTQFGKPVTLSCSQTLNHNVMYWYQQKSSQAPKLLFHYYDKDFNNEADTPDNFQSRRPNTSFCFLDIRSPGLGDTAMYLCATSRDGGPPQETQYFGPGTRLLVL.

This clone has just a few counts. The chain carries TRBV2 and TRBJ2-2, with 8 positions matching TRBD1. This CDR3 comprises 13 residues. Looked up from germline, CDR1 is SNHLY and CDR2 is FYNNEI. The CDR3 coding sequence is TGTGCGCAGAGGACAGGGTTATACGGGGAGCTGTTTTTT. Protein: CAQRTGLYGELFF.

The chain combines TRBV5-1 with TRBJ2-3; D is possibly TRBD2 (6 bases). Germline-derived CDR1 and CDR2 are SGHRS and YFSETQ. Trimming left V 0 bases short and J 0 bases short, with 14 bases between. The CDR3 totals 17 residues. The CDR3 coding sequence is TGCGCCAGCAGCTTGGTATGGCGGGGAACTAGCACAGATACGCAGTATTTT. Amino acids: CASSLVWRGTSTDTQYF.

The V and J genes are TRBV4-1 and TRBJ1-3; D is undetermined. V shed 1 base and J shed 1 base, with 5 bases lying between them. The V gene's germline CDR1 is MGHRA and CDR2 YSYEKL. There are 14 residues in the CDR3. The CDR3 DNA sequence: TGCGCCAGCAGCCAAGCAGTATCTGGAAACACCATATATTTT. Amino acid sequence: CASSQAVSGNTIYF.

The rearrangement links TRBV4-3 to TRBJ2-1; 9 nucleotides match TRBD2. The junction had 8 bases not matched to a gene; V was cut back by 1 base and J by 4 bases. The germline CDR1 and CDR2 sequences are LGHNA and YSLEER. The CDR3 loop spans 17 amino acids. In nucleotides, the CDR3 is TGCGCCAGCAGCCAAGTACCAAGACTAGCGGTATACAATGAGCAGTTCTTC. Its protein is CASSQVPRLAVYNEQFF.

The CDR3 is CASTSGRDQETQYF. The CDR3 nucleotides read TGTGCCAGCACCAGCGGGCGGGACCAAGAGACCCAGTACTTC. The chain carries TRBV18 and TRBJ2-5; tentatively, D is TRBD2 (6 bases). Per germline, CDR1 KGHSH and CDR2 LQKENI. The V and J ends lost 8 bases and 0 bases respectively, with 13 bases between them. The CDR3 loop spans 14 amino acids. The whole variable domain, remainder taken from reference TRBV18 and TRBJ2-5, is NAGVMQNPRHLVRRRGQEARLRCSPMKGHSHVYWYRQLPEEGLKFMVYLQKENIIDESGMPKERFSAEFPKEGPSILRIQQVVRGDSAAYFCASTSGRDQETQYFGPGTRLLVL.

The CDR3 DNA follows: TGTGCCAGCAGCCTTGGGGCGGGAGGGTCCCGAATCCTCTCCTACGAGCAGTACTTC. Translated: CASSLGAGGSRILSYEQYF. The gene calls are TRBV7-6 and TRBJ2-5; 9 nucleotides align to TRBD2. The tail of the sequence fits TRBJ2-7 better, so the J call may be wrong. In germline, CDR1 is SGHVS, CDR2 FNYEAQ. This CDR3 spans 19 amino acids.

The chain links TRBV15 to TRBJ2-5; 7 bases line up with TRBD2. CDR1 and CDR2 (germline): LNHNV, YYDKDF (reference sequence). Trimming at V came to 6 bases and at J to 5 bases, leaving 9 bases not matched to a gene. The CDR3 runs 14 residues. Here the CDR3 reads CATSGGGETETQYF. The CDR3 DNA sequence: TGTGCCACCAGTGGCGGGGGAGAGACGGAGACCCAGTACTTC.

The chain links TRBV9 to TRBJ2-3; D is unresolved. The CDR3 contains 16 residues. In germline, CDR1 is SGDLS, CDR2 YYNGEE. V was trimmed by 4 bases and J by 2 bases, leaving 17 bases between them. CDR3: CASSPPSVAVTDTQYF. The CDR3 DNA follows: TGTGCCAGCAGCCCCCCCTCGGTAGCAGTCACAGATACGCAGTATTTT.

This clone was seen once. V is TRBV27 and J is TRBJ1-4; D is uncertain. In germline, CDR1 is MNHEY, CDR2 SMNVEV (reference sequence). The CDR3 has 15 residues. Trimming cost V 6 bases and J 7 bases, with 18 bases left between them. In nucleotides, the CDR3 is TGTGCCAGCAGCCCCCTGTTAGTGATCGGTGAAAAACTGTTTTTT. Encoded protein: CASSPLLVIGEKLFF.

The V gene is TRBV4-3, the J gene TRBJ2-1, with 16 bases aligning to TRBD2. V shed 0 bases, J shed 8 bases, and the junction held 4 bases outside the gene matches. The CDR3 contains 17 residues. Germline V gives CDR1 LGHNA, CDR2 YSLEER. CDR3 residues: CASSQDAGLAGGDEQFF. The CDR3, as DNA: TGCGCCAGCAGCCAAGATGCGGGACTAGCGGGGGGGGATGAGCAGTTCTTC.

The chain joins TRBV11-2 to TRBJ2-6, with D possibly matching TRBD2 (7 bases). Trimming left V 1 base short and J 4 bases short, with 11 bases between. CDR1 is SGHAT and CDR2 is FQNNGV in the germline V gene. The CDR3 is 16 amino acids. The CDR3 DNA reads TGTGCCAGCAGCTTAGTGGGGGGGCGAGGGGCCAACGTCCTGACTTTC. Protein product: CASSLVGGRGANVLTF.

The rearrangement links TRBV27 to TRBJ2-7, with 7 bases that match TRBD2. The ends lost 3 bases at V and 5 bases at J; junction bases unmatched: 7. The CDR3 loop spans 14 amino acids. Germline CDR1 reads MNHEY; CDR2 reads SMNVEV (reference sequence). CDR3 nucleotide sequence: TGTGCCAGCAGTTTTATCGGGGCGGGAGACGAGCAGTACTTC. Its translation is CASSFIGAGDEQYF.

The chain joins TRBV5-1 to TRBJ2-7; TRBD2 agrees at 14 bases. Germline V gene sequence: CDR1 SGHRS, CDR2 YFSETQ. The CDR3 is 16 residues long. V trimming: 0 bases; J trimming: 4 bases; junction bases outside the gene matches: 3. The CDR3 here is CASSLGGLAGEYEQYF. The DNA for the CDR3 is TGCGCCAGCAGCTTGGGGGGACTAGCGGGAGAATACGAGCAGTACTTC.

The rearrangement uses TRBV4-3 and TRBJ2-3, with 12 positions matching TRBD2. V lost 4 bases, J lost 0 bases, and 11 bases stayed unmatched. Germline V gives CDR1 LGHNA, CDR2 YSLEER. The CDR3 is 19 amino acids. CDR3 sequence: CASSPMTSGSVPSTDTQYF. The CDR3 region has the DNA TGCGCCAGCAGCCCGATGACTAGCGGGAGCGTCCCTAGCACAGATACGCAGTATTTT.

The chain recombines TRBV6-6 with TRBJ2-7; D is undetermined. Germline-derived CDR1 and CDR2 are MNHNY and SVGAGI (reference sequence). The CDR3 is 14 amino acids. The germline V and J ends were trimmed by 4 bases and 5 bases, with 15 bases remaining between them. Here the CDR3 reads CASSSNTVAHEQYF. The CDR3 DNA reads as TGTGCCAGCAGTTCTAACACCGTAGCCCACGAGCAGTACTTC.

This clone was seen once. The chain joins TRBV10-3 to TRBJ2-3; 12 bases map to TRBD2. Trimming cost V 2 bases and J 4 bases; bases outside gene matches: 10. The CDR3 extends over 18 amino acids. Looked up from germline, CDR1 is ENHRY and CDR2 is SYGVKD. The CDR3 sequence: CAISELCASGRGSDTQYF. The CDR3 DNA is TGTGCCATCAGTGAGCTCTGTGCTAGCGGGAGGGGTTCAGATACGCAGTATTTT.

The CDR3 region is CASSPRDWNQPQHF. CDR3 sequence (DNA): TGTGCCAGTAGTCCCCGGGATTGGAATCAGCCCCAGCATTTT. This rearrangement joins TRBV19 to TRBJ1-5, with D uncertain. CDR3 length equals 14 residues. Germline CDR1 LNHDA, CDR2 SQIVND (reference sequence). V gave up 5 bases and J gave up 4 bases, with 12 bases separating them.

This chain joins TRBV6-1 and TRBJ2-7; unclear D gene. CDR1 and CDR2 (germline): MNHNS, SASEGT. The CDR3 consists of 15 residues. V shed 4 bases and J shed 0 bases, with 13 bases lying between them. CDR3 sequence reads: CASSVVDTSSYEQYF. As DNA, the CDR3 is TGTGCCAGCAGTGTGGTCGACACCAGCTCCTACGAGCAGTACTTC.

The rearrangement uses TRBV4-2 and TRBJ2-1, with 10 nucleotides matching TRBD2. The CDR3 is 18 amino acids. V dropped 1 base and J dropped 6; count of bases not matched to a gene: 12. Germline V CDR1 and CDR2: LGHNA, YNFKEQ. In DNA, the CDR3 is TGTGCCAGCAGCCAAGCAACCTTCAGCGGGAGGGGGCCCAATGAGCAGTTCTTC. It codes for CASSQATFSGRGPNEQFF.

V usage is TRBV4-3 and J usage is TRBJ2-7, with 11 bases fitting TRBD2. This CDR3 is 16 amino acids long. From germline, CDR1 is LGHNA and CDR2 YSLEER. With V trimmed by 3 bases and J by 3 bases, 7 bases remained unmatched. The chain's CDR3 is CASSQASGRHFYEQYF. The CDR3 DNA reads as TGCGCCAGCAGCCAGGCTAGCGGGAGGCACTTCTACGAGCAGTACTTC.

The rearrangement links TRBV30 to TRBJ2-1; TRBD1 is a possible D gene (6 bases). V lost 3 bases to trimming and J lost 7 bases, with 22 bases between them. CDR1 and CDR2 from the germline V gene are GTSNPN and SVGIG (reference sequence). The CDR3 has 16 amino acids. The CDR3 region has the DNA TGTGCCTGGAGGTGCTCGAGCCAACAGGGTATAAATGAGCAGTTCTTC. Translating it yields CAWRCSSQQGINEQFF.